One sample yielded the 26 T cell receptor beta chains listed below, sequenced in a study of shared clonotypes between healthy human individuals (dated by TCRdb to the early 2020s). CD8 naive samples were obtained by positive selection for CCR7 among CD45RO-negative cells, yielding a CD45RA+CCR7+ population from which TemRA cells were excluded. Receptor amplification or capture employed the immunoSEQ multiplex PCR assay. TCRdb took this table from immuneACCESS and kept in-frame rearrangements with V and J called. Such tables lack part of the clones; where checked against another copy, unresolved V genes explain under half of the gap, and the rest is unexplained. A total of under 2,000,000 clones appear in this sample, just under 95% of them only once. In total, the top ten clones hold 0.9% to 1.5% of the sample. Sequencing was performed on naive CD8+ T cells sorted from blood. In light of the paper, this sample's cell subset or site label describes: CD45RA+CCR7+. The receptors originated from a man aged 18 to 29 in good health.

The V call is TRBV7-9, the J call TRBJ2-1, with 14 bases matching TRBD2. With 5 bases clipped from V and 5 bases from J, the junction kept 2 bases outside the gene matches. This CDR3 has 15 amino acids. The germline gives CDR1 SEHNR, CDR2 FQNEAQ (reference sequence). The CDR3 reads CASSPTSGGDNEQFF. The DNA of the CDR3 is TGTGCCAGCAGCCCGACTAGCGGGGGGGACAATGAGCAGTTCTTC.

The CDR3 spells CASSVWDSTQETQYF. The CDR3 nucleotides read TGTGCCAGCAGCGTTTGGGACAGTACCCAAGAGACCCAGTACTTC. V usage is TRBV9 and J usage is TRBJ2-5, with 7 bases that match TRBD1. V trimming: 2 bases; J trimming: 1 base; junction bases outside the gene matches: 5. The CDR3 length is 15 residues. Germline values: CDR1 SGDLS, CDR2 YYNGEE.

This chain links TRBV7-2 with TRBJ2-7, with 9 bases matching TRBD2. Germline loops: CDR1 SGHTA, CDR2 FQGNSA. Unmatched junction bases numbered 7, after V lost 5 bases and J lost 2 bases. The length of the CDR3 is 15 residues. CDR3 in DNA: TGTGCCAGCAGCCCCGGACTAGCGAAAACCTACGAGCAGTACTTC. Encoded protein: CASSPGLAKTYEQYF.

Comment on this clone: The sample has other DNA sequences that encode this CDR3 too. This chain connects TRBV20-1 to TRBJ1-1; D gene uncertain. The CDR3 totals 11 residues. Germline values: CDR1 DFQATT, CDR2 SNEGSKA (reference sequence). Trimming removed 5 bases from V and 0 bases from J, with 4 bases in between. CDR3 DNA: TGCAGTGCTCCCCTGAACACTGAAGCTTTCTTT. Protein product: CSAPLNTEAFF.

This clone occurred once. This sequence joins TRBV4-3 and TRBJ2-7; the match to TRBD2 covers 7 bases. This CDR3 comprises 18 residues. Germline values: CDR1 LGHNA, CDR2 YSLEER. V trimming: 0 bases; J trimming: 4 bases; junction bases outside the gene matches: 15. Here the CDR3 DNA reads TGCGCCAGCAGCCAAGAACTCTCTCTAGCGGAAATGGGATACGAGCAGTACTTC. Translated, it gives CASSQELSLAEMGYEQYF.

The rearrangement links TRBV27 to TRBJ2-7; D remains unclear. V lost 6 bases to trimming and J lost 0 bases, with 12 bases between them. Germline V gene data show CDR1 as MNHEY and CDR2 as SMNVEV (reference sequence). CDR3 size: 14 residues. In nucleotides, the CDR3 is TGTGCCAGCAGCCCACGGCAGTACTCCTACGAGCAGTACTTC. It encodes CASSPRQYSYEQYF.

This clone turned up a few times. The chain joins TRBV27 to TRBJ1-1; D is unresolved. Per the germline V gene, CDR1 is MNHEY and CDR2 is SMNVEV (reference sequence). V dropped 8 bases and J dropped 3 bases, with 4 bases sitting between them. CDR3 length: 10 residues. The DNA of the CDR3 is TGTGCCAGCGGGGACACTGAAGCTTTCTTT. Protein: CASGDTEAFF.

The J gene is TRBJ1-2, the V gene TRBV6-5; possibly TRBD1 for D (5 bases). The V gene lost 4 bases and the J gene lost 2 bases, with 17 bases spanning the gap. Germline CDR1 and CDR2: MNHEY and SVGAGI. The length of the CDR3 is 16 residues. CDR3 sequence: CASSSTRDGINYGYTF. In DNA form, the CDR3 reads TGTGCCAGCAGTTCCACCCGGGACGGTATCAACTATGGCTACACCTTC.

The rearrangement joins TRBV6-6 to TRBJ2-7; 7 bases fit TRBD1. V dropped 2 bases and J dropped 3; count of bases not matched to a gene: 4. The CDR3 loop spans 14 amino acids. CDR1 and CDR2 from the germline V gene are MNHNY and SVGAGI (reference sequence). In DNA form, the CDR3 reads TGTGCCAGCAGTTACCTGGGACAGATCTACGAGCAGTACTTC. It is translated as CASSYLGQIYEQYF.

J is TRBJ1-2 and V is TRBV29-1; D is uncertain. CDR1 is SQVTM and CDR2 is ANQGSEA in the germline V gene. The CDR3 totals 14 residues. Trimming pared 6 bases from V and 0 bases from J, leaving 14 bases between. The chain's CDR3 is CSVVSDATNYGYTF. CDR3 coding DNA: TGCAGCGTCGTATCGGACGCGACTAACTATGGCTACACCTTC.

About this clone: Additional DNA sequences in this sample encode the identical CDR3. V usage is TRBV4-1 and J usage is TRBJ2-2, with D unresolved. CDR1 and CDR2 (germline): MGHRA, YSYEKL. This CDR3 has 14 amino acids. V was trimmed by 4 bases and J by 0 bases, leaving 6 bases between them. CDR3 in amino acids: CASSPGPNTGELFF. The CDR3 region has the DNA TGCGCCAGCAGCCCCGGGCCGAACACCGGGGAGCTGTTTTTT.

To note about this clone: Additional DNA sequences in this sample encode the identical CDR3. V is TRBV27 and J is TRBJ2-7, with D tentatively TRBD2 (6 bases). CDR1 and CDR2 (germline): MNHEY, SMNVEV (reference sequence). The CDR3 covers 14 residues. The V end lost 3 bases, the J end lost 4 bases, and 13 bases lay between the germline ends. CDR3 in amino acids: CASSFGGPFYEQYF. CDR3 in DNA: TGTGCCAGCAGTTTCGGGGGTCCTTTTTACGAGCAGTACTTC.

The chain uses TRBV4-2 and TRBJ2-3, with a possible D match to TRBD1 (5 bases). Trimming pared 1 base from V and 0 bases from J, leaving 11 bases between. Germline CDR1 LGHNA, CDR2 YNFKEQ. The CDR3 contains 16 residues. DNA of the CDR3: TGTGCCAGCAGCCAAGTACAGGAATCTAGCACAGATACGCAGTATTTT. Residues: CASSQVQESSTDTQYF.

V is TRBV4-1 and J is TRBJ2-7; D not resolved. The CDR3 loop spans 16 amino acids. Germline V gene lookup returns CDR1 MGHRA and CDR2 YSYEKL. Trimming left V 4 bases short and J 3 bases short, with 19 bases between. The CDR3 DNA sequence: TGCGCCAGCAGCCTCAAATTCCCCGGACCTTTCTACGAGCAGTACTTC. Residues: CASSLKFPGPFYEQYF.

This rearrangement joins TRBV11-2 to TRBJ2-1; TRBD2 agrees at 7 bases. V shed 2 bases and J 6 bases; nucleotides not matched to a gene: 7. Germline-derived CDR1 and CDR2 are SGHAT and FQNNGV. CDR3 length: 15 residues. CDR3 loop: CASSLSLAAINEQFF. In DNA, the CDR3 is TGTGCCAGCAGCTTAAGTCTAGCGGCAATCAATGAGCAGTTCTTC.

The DNA for the CDR3 is TGTGCCAGCAGCTCCAAACTAGGACGTATCGACACAGATACGCAGTATTTT. This sequence encodes CASSSKLGRIDTDTQYF. This chain links TRBV5-4 with TRBJ2-3; TRBD2 might be the D (5 bases). Trimming stripped 3 bases from V and 2 bases from J, with 19 bases between. The CDR3 extends over 17 amino acids. Germline lookup yields CDR1 SGHNT and CDR2 YYREEE (reference sequence).

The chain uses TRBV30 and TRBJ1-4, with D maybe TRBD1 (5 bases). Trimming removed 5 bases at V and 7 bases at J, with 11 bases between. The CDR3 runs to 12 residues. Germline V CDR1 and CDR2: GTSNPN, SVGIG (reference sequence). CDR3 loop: CAWRGDGEKLFF. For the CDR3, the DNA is TGTGCCTGGCGGGGCGACGGTGAAAAACTGTTTTTT.

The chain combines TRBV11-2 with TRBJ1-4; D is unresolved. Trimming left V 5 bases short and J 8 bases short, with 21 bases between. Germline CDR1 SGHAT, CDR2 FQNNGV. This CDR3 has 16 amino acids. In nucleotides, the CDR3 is TGTGCCAGCAGCGAAGGACTTAGCCAAAGGATAGAAAAACTGTTTTTT. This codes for CASSEGLSQRIEKLFF. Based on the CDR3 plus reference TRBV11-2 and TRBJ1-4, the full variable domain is EAGVAQSPRYKIIEKRQSVAFWCNPISGHATLYWYQQILGQGPKLLIQFQNNGVVDDSQLPKDRFSAERLKGVDSTLKIQPAKLEDSAVYLCASSEGLSQRIEKLFFGSGTQLSVL.

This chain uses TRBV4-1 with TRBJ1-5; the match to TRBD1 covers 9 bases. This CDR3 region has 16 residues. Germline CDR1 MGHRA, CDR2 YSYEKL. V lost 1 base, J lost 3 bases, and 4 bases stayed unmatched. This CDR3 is CASSQGWTGVNQPQHF. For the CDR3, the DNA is TGCGCCAGCAGCCAAGGCTGGACAGGGGTCAATCAGCCCCAGCATTTT.

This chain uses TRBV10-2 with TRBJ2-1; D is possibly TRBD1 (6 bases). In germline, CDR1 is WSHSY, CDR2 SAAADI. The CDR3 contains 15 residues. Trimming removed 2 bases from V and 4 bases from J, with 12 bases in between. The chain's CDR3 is CASSERGQTYNEQFF. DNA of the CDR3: TGCGCCAGCAGTGAGCGCGGACAGACATACAATGAGCAGTTCTTC.

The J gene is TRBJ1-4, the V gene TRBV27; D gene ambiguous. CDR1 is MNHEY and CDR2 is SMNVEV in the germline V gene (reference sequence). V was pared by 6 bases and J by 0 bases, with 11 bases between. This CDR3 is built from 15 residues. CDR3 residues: CASSHVAATNEKLFF. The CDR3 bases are TGTGCCAGCAGCCACGTGGCAGCAACTAATGAAAAACTGTTTTTT.

CDR3: CASSWTAAAEAFF. The CDR3, as DNA: TGTGCCAGCAGCTGGACAGCAGCCGCTGAAGCTTTCTTT. The chain has TRBV7-9 and TRBJ1-1; D possibly corresponds to TRBD1 (6 bases). The CDR3 runs to 13 residues. Looked up from germline, CDR1 is SEHNR and CDR2 is FQNEAQ (reference sequence). Trimming cost V 4 bases and J 6 bases, with 12 bases left between them. The full variable domain, with the rest looked up from reference TRBV7-9 and TRBJ1-1, is DTGVSQNPRHKITKRGQNVTFRCDPISEHNRLYWYRQTLGQGPEFLTYFQNEAQLEKSRLLSDRFSAERPKGSFSTLEIQRTEQGDSAMYLCASSWTAAAEAFFGQGTRLTVV.

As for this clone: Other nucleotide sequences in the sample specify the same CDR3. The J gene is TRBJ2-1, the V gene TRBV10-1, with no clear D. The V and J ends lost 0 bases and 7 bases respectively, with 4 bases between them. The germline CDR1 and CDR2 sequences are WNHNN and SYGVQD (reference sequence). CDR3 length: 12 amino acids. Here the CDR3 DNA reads TGCGCCAGCAGTGAGTCAGGGAATGAGCAGTTCTTC. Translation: CASSESGNEQFF.

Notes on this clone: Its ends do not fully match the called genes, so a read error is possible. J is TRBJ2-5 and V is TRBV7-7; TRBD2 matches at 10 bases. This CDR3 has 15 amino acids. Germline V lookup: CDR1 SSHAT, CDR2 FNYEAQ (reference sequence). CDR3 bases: TGTGCTAGCAGCTTCCGGACTAGCGGACAAGAGACCCAGTACTTC. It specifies CASSFRTSGQETQYF.

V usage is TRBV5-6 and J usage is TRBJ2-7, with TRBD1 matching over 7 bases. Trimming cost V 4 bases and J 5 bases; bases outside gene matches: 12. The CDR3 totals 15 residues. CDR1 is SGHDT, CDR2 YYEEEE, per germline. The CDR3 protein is CASSSWDRVFDEQYF. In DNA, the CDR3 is TGTGCCAGCAGCAGCTGGGACAGAGTCTTCGACGAGCAGTACTTC.

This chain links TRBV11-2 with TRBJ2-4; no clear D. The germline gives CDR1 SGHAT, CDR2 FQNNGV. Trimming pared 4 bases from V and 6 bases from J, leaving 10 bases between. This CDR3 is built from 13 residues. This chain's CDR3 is CASSSGGLNIQYF. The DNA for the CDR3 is TGTGCCAGCAGCTCGGGTGGATTAAACATTCAGTACTTC.